What follows is one T cell receptor beta chain and its context. Its antigen is still unknown. The data were taken from a study of T cell repertoires in cytomegalovirus infection. V dropped 0 bases and J dropped 3 bases, with 11 bases sitting between them. CDR3 length equals 15 residues. CDR1 is MGHRA, CDR2 YSYEKL, per germline. MiXCR, applied by TCRdb to the reads, yields one record per CDR3 protein. The sample consists of approximately 730,000 distinct CDR3 sequences, around 29% of them appearing once. J is TRBJ1-2 and V is TRBV4-1, with D unclear. This receptor was obtained from a human donor in good health (CMV status not recorded). Some clones in this sample may be carry-over from other donors' samples. The sequences come from cultured CD8+ T cells from PBMCs, collected from culture after CMV antigen stimulation. The CDR3 is CASSQDPGTDYGYTF. The CDR3 coding sequence is TGCGCCAGCAGCCAAGATCCCGGAACAGACTATGGCTACACCTTC.